The 19 T cell receptor beta chains presented below share a single source sample, sequenced in a study of T-cell reconstitution after alpha-beta-depleted transplantation in children. A library of TCRbeta sequences, prepared with unique molecular identifiers, was generated. TCRdb fed the PCR reads into MiXCR, producing one record per CDR3 protein. This sample has fewer than 120,000 distinct CDR3 sequences, with about 9.3% found just once. The source was PBMCs from the stem cell graft donor, collected from the stem cell graft. The receptor source for this set is a human donor who donated a stem cell graft to a child with acute lymphoblastic leukemia.

The sample holds many counts of this clonotype. The genes are TRBV18 and TRBJ2-2, with D possibly being TRBD1 (6 bases). The V gene's germline CDR1 is KGHSH and CDR2 LQKENI. V was shortened by 2 bases and J by 0 bases, with 7 bases between the two germline ends. This CDR3 is 15 amino acids long. The CDR3 loop is CASSPGGANTGELFF. The CDR3 DNA reads TGTGCCAGCTCACCAGGGGGCGCGAACACCGGGGAGCTGTTTTTT.

Ten or more counts support this clonotype. The CDR3 nucleotides read TGTGCCAGCAGTGAGCAGGGGGGATACACTGAAGCTTTCTTT. Its translation: CASSEQGGYTEAFF. The chain joins TRBV6-1 to TRBJ1-1, with TRBD1 matching over 7 bases. Looked up from germline, CDR1 is MNHNS and CDR2 is SASEGT. The junction had 4 bases not matched to a gene; V was cut back by 3 bases and J by 3 bases. This CDR3 is 14 amino acids long.

At least ten counts were recorded for this clonotype. This rearrangement joins TRBV5-3 to TRBJ1-5; D is unclear. TRBV5-3 is labeled an ORF, and its function is uncertain. The V gene lost 4 bases and the J gene lost 4 bases, with 9 bases spanning the gap. CDR3 length equals 13 residues. CDR3: CARSLGKNQPQHF. CDR3 DNA: TGTGCCAGAAGCCTGGGGAAGAATCAGCCCCAGCATTTT.

This clonotype was counted ten times or more. The chain couples TRBV5-6 to TRBJ2-3, with D hard to call. Germline values: CDR1 SGHDT, CDR2 YYEEEE. The ends were cut back, 1 base at V and 1 base at J, with 7 bases in the middle. This CDR3 region has 14 residues. CDR3 protein: CASSLKVGTDTQYF. The CDR3 DNA sequence: TGTGCCAGCAGCTTGAAGGTGGGCACAGATACGCAGTATTTT.

This clonotype occurred many times. The V call is TRBV28, the J call TRBJ1-5; possibly TRBD1 for D (6 bases). The germline V gene encodes CDR1 MDHEN and CDR2 SYDVKM. Trimming left V 1 base short and J 0 bases short, with 10 bases between. CDR3 size: 16 residues. CDR3 in amino acids: CASSLSGQFSNQPQHF. For the CDR3, the DNA is TGTGCCAGCAGTTTATCCGGACAGTTTAGCAATCAGCCCCAGCATTTT. Variable domain in full (rest from reference TRBV28 and TRBJ1-5): DVKVTQSSRYLVKRTGEKVFLECVQDMDHENMFWYRQDPGLGLRLIYFSYDVKMKEKGDIPEGYSVSREKKERFSLILESASTNQTSMYLCASSLSGQFSNQPQHFGDGTRLSIL.

The V call is TRBV18, the J call TRBJ1-2; a possible D gene is TRBD1 (6 bases). V was cut by 4 bases and J by 7 bases, with 19 bases left in between. The CDR3 sequence is 15 residues long. Germline lookup yields CDR1 KGHSH and CDR2 LQKENI. The CDR3 DNA is TGTGCCAGCTCACATTACAGGGAAGATAATGGTGGCTACACCTTC. Translating gives CASSHYREDNGGYTF. Variable domain in full (rest from reference TRBV18 and TRBJ1-2): NAGVMQNPRHLVRRRGQEARLRCSPMKGHSHVYWYRQLPEEGLKFMVYLQKENIIDESGMPKERFSAEFPKEGPSILRIQQVVRGDSAAYFCASSHYREDNGGYTFGSGTRLTVV.

This clonotype was counted ten times or more. The chain employs TRBV12-3 or TRBV12-4 and TRBJ2-3; 12 positions match TRBD2. V gave up 6 bases and J gave up 2 bases; unmatched junction bases: 6. The CDR3 is 16 amino acids. CDR3 in amino acids: CASSETSGGYTDTQYF. The CDR3, as DNA: TGTGCCAGCAGCGAGACTAGCGGGGGATACACAGATACGCAGTATTTT.

This clonotype has a count of ten or more. This chain joins TRBV12-3 or TRBV12-4 and TRBJ2-4; D perhaps matches TRBD2 (6 bases). Trimming left V 5 bases short and J 0 bases short, with 8 bases between. This CDR3 spans 14 amino acids. CDR3 in DNA: TGTGCCAGCAGTGGAGGGGTAGCCAAAAACATTCAGTACTTC. Translation: CASSGGVAKNIQYF.

This clonotype was seen at least ten times. This chain uses TRBV6-5 with TRBJ2-2; 8 bases fit TRBD1. V lost 5 bases to trimming and J lost 2 bases; unmatched junction nucleotides: 4. Germline CDR1 and CDR2: MNHEY and SVGAGI. The CDR3 length is 15 residues. The CDR3 region has the DNA TGTGCCAGCAGTAGGACAGGGTCTAACACCGGGGAGCTGTTTTTT. Its protein product is CASSRTGSNTGELFF.

Many counts were recorded for this clonotype. The rearrangement uses TRBV5-1 and TRBJ2-1; D ambiguous. From germline, CDR1 is SGHRS and CDR2 YFSETQ. V gave up 0 bases and J gave up 0 bases, with 7 bases separating them. The CDR3 extends over 15 amino acids. The CDR3 sequence is CASSLATASYNEQFF. CDR3 coding DNA: TGCGCCAGCAGCTTGGCGACGGCCTCCTACAATGAGCAGTTCTTC.

In this sample, this clonotype turned up a few times. The rearrangement joins TRBV7-9 to TRBJ1-1; TRBD1 matches 7 bases. The trim removed 6 bases at V and 5 bases at J, leaving 6 bases unmatched. Germline V gene data show CDR1 as SEHNR and CDR2 as FQNEAQ (reference sequence). The CDR3 extends over 13 amino acids. The CDR3 here is CASRGTARTEAFF. In DNA, the CDR3 is TGTGCCAGCAGGGGGACAGCACGGACTGAAGCTTTCTTT.

In its sample, this clonotype was seen many times. The chain combines TRBV11-3 with TRBJ2-7; 13 bases are a match to TRBD2. CDR3 size: 15 residues. Germline V gene data show CDR1 as SGHNT and CDR2 as YENEEA. Trimming cost V 5 bases and J 2 bases; bases outside gene matches: 3. The CDR3 region is CASSTGTSGTYEQYF. CDR3 DNA sequence: TGTGCCAGCAGCACAGGGACTAGCGGGACCTACGAGCAGTACTTC.

This clonotype was observed at least ten times. The V gene is TRBV12-3 or TRBV12-4, the J gene TRBJ1-2, with TRBD1 matching 8 bases. Trimming at V came to 6 bases and at J to 3 bases, leaving 6 bases not matched to a gene. CDR3 length equals 14 residues. In DNA, the CDR3 is TGTGCCAGCAGCCCGGACAGGGACGACTATGGCTACACCTTC. Residues: CASSPDRDDYGYTF.

This clonotype was counted many times. The V call is TRBV6-2 or TRBV6-3, the J call TRBJ2-4, with 8 bases identical to TRBD1. The length of the CDR3 is 15 residues. Germline CDR1 and CDR2: MNHEY and SVGEGT. The V gene end was trimmed by 2 bases and the J gene end by 3 bases; junction bases not matched to a gene: 3. The CDR3 spells CASSYDRGSKNIQYF. The CDR3 DNA sequence: TGTGCCAGCAGTTACGACAGGGGCAGCAAAAACATTCAGTACTTC.

This clonotype was picked up one time. The V call is TRBV5-1, the J call TRBJ1-3; the D gene is possibly TRBD1 (6 bases). This CDR3 contains 15 residues. In germline, CDR1 is SGHRS, CDR2 YFSETQ. V was clipped by 3 bases and J by 0 bases, with 10 bases between them. Here the CDR3 reads CASSWTVSSGNTIYF. For the CDR3, the DNA is TGCGCCAGCAGCTGGACAGTTAGCTCTGGAAACACCATATATTTT.

This clonotype was found many times. This chain links TRBV20-1 with TRBJ2-7, with D possibly being TRBD2 (5 bases). V lost 5 bases, J lost 0 bases, and 14 bases lay in between. This CDR3 region has 14 residues. CDR1 and CDR2 from the germline V gene are DFQATT and SNEGSKA (reference sequence). The CDR3 is CSALVSVSSYEQYF. In DNA, the CDR3 is TGCAGTGCTTTAGTTAGCGTAAGCTCCTACGAGCAGTACTTC.

There are many counts of this clonotype. This chain connects TRBV12-3 or TRBV12-4 to TRBJ1-2; no definite D call. The CDR3 contains 11 residues. The V gene lost 6 bases and the J gene lost 5 bases, with 7 bases spanning the gap. The DNA of the CDR3 is TGTGCCAGCAGGGCGTGGTATGGCTACACCTTC. Encoded protein: CASRAWYGYTF.

This clonotype came up many times. The CDR3 DNA is TGCGCCAGCCTAGAGCAGGGGGCTTCGGATACGCAGTATTTT. Its protein is CASLEQGASDTQYF. The gene calls are TRBV5-1 and TRBJ2-3; 8 nucleotides align to TRBD1. V lost 7 bases to trimming and J lost 6 bases; unmatched junction nucleotides: 10. CDR1 is SGHRS and CDR2 is YFSETQ in the germline V gene. CDR3 length: 14 amino acids.

This clonotype was counted many times. The V call is TRBV6-6, the J call TRBJ2-2; D is undetermined. CDR1 is MNHNY, CDR2 SVGAGI, per germline (reference sequence). Deletions cut 2 bases from V and 11 bases from J, with 9 bases between. This CDR3 is 12 amino acids long. The CDR3 reads CASSYLPVELFF. CDR3 in DNA: TGTGCCAGCAGTTACCTCCCGGTTGAGCTGTTTTTT.